A selection of T cell receptor beta chains follows, all from one sample in a study of cytomegalovirus exposure and HLA in healthy donors. Produced via immunoSEQ multiplex PCR; TCRdb's table is partial and in-frame only. Its table lists around 140,000 clones. Sequencing was performed on PBMCs. The receptors here all came from a man aged 18 to 35 in good health and CMV-seronegative. The CDR3 runs from the conserved cysteine through the conserved F or W. Each record gives: V gene, D gene, J gene, CDR3 DNA, CDR3 protein. D genes are given only for firm matches.

v_call: TRBV19
d_call: TRBD1
j_call: TRBJ2-7
cdr3_nt: TGTGCCAGTAGTATGGGGACAGGGAGCTACGAGCAGTACTTC
cdr3_aa: CASSMGTGSYEQYF

v_call: TRBV19
d_call: TRBD2
j_call: TRBJ2-1
cdr3_nt: TGTGCCAGTAGTATGAGGGCGGGAGGCGTTAACAATGAGCAGTTCTTC
cdr3_aa: CASSMRAGGVNNEQFF

v_call: TRBV5-4
d_call: NA
j_call: TRBJ1-2
cdr3_nt: TGTGCCAGCAGCTTGCCGGAGCGTCGTAACTATGGCTACACCTTC
cdr3_aa: CASSLPERRNYGYTF

v_call: TRBV4-3
d_call: TRBD1
j_call: TRBJ2-7
cdr3_nt: TGCGCCAGCAGCCAAAACTTGCCGGGACAGGGGGGATCCTACGAGCAGTACTTC
cdr3_aa: CASSQNLPGQGGSYEQYF

v_call: TRBV5-1
d_call: TRBD1
j_call: TRBJ1-1
cdr3_nt: TGCGCCAGCAGCTCGGACCCGACAGGGCAGGGCACTGAAGCTTTCTTT
cdr3_aa: CASSSDPTGQGTEAFF

v_call: TRBV7-9
d_call: NA
j_call: TRBJ1-2
cdr3_nt: TGTGCCAGCAGCTTAGGCGGGGAATTGGATGGCTACACCTTC
cdr3_aa: CASSLGGELDGYTF

v_call: TRBV6-5
d_call: NA
j_call: TRBJ1-2
cdr3_nt: TGTGCCAGCAGTTGCCTGACGGGTTCAGAGGGCTACACCTTC
cdr3_aa: CASSCLTGSEGYTF

v_call: TRBV19
d_call: NA
j_call: TRBJ2-2
cdr3_nt: TGTGCCAGTGGATACGGTGGGAGCTCCGGGGAGCTGTTTTTT
cdr3_aa: CASGYGGSSGELFF

v_call: TRBV4-3
d_call: TRBD1
j_call: TRBJ2-1
cdr3_nt: TGCGCCAGCAGCCAGTACAGGGGGAGATACAATGAGCAGTTCTTC
cdr3_aa: CASSQYRGRYNEQFF

v_call: TRBV10-2
d_call: TRBD2
j_call: TRBJ2-3
cdr3_nt: TGCGCCAGCAGTGCAGGACTAGCGGGGAAAGATACGCAGTATTTT
cdr3_aa: CASSAGLAGKDTQYF

v_call: TRBV28
d_call: TRBD2
j_call: TRBJ2-3
cdr3_nt: TGTGCCAGCAGTGGGACTAGCGGGAGTCATATGTTTTTCAGTACAGATACGCAGTATTTT
cdr3_aa: CASSGTSGSHMFFSTDTQYF

v_call: TRBV5-5
d_call: TRBD2
j_call: TRBJ2-3
cdr3_nt: TGTGCCAGCAGCCGCCGAGTAGCGGGAGGAAGTGGCACAGATACGCAGTATTTT
cdr3_aa: CASSRRVAGGSGTDTQYF

v_call: TRBV30
d_call: TRBD1
j_call: TRBJ2-5
cdr3_nt: TGTGCCTGGACCCGGGGGACAGGGGACTTGCAGACCCAGTACTTC
cdr3_aa: CAWTRGTGDLQTQYF

v_call: TRBV5-1
d_call: NA
j_call: TRBJ1-1
cdr3_nt: TGCGCCAGCAGCTTGAGGTCAGGAAACACTGAAGCTTTCTTT
cdr3_aa: CASSLRSGNTEAFF

v_call: TRBV7-9
d_call: NA
j_call: TRBJ2-7
cdr3_nt: TGTGCCAGCAGCTTTTGGACAGCTGACGAGCAGTACTTC
cdr3_aa: CASSFWTADEQYF

v_call: TRBV7-8
d_call: TRBD2
j_call: TRBJ2-5
cdr3_nt: TGTGCCAGCAGCGCCCGGACTAGCTTAAAGACCCAGTACTTC
cdr3_aa: CASSARTSLKTQYF